This T cell receptor beta chain was identified during a study of identical twins. Study-wide points: It was possible that invariant MAIT and iNKT cells partly confounded the zero-insertion analyses. Abundant beta clonotypes from cord blood bore fewer insertions; memory repertoires lacked this pattern. Out-of-frame alpha sequences that twins shared showed excess low generation probability.

From the 5' RACE reads, TCRdb called clonotypes with MiXCR, one entry per CDR3 protein. The sample lists 550,000 to 800,000 distinct CDR3 sequences; about 7.1% were seen once. Note on this clonotype: Its antigen is undetermined.

In germline, CDR1 is DFQATT, CDR2 SNEGSKA (reference sequence). There are 15 residues in the CDR3. Trimming left V 3 bases short and J 1 base short, with 13 bases between. These data were also filed under a second study, of yellow fever vaccine responses in identical twins.

Sequencing was done on a sample of PBMCs. The V and J genes are TRBV20-1 and TRBJ1-5; TRBD1 is a possible D gene (5 bases). The receptor comes from a woman between 18 and 29 years old in good health. Here the CDR3 reads CSARAWGPSNQPQHF. In DNA form, the CDR3 reads TGCAGTGCTAGGGCTTGGGGACCAAGCAATCAGCCCCAGCATTTT.